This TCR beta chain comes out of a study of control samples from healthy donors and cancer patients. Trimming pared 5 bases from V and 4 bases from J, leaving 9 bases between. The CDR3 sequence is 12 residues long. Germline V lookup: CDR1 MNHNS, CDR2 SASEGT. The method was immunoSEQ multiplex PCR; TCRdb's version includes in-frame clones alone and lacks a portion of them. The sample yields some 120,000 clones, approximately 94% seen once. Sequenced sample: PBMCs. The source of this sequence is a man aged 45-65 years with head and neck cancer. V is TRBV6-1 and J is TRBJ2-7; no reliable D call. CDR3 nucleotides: TGTGCCAGCAGTCCAGCGACTTACGAGCAGTACTTC. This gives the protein CASSPATYEQYF.